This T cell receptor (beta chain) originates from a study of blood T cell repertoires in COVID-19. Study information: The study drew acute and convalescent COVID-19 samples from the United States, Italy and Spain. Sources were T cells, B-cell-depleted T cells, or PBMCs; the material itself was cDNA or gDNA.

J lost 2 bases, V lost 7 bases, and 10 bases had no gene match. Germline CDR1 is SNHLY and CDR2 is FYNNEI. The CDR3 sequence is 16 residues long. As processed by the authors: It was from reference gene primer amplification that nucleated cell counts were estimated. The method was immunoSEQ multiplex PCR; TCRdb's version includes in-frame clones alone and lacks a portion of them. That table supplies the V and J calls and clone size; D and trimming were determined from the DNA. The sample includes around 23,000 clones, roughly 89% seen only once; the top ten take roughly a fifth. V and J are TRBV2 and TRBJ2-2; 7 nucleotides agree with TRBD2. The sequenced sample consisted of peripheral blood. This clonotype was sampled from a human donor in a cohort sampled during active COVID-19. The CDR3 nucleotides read TGTGCCAGCACCAATCAACCAGCGGGAAACACCGGGGAGCTGTTTTTT. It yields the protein CASTNQPAGNTGELFF.